This T cell receptor (beta chain) was identified during a study of response to subunit inactivated influenza vaccine. Study-level findings and limits: A suggestion made by the authors is that each seasonal influenza vaccination recruits few new T cells.

Using its own MiXCR run on the RT-PCR reads, TCRdb lists one record per CDR3 protein. Of approximately 490,000 distinct CDR3 sequences listed, roughly 7.9% are singletons. This clonotype was picked up a small number of times. The antigen is undetermined. Trimming removed 4 bases from V and 4 bases from J, with 9 bases in between. This CDR3 region has 12 residues. The germline gives CDR1 SQVTM, CDR2 ANQGSEA. Specimen: PBMCs from blood, collected less than 30 months after vaccination. This rearrangement joins TRBV29-1 to TRBJ2-3, with a possible D match to TRBD1 (5 bases). The sequence derives from a man aged 50 to 69 who received an inactivated influenza vaccine. This CDR3 reads CSVVPGSDTQYF. The CDR3 coding sequence is TGCAGCGTTGTGCCAGGGTCAGATACGCAGTATTTT.